This TCR beta chain was documented in a study of OX40 agonist ivuxolimab in advanced cancers. As for the study in general: An anti-OX40 (CD134) antibody with agonistic activity, ivuxolimab, was administered to patients. Broader study findings: Averaging showed that CD8+ T cells had more expanded clones than CD4+ did.

CDR1 and CDR2 from the germline V gene are MDHEN and SYDVKM. The J segment lost 7 bases and the V segment lost 5 bases, leaving 10 bases of the junction unmatched. The CDR3 totals 15 residues. With respect to this clone: What it binds is not known.

Generated by immunoSEQ multiplex PCR, the TCRdb table keeps only in-frame clones and is missing some. This table has 15,000 to 20,000 clones, about four fifths appearing once. The chain combines TRBV28 with TRBJ2-1; 8 bases map to TRBD2. The TCR was taken from an adult with an advanced solid tumor such as melanoma, head and neck, liver or kidney cancer. The sample here was CD4+ or CD8+ T cells sorted from blood, taken in a trial of the OX40 agonist ivuxolimab. CDR3 region: CASSPPRGRTNEQFF. Here the CDR3 DNA reads TGTGCCAGCAGTCCCCCCCGCGGGAGGACAAATGAGCAGTTCTTC.